These 22 T cell receptor beta chains originate from one sample sequenced in a study of cytotoxic CD8 clonotypes in ibrutinib-treated CLL. Method: immunoSEQ multiplex PCR; TCRdb's copy keeps in-frame clones and lacks some. The sample holds 330,000 or so clones, around 66% seen once. Sequencing was performed on PBMCs, taken after 36 months of ibrutinib treatment. The receptors come from a human donor with chronic lymphocytic leukemia.

V gene TRBV9 combines with J gene TRBJ1-2; D is possibly TRBD1 (5 bases). Between the trimmed V and J ends, which lost 0 bases and 4 bases, there was a span of 10 bases. This CDR3 contains 14 residues. The germline V gene has CDR1 SGDLS and CDR2 YYNGEE. CDR3 nucleotide sequence: TGTGCCAGCAGCGTAGGTGCAGGGAGCTATGGCTACACCTTC. Translating it yields CASSVGAGSYGYTF. The complete variable domain, with remaining parts taken from reference TRBV9 and TRBJ1-2, reads DSGVTQTPKHLITATGQRVTLRCSPRSGDLSVYWYQQSLDQGLQFLIQYYNGEERAKGNILERFSAQQFPDLHSELNLSSLELGDSALYFCASSVGAGSYGYTFGSGTRLTVV.

The sample holds one count of this clone. The chain joins TRBV5-1 to TRBJ2-7, with 9 nucleotides matching TRBD1. The CDR3 loop spans 15 amino acids. The junction had 1 base not matched to a gene; V was cut back by 0 bases and J by 0 bases. Germline V lookup: CDR1 SGHRS, CDR2 YFSETQ. The CDR3 region has the DNA TGCGCCAGCAGCTTGGACAGGGGGCTCTCCTACGAGCAGTACTTC. Residues: CASSLDRGLSYEQYF.

The gene calls are TRBV5-1 and TRBJ2-7; 9 nucleotides align to TRBD1. CDR1 is SGHRS, CDR2 YFSETQ, per germline. V shed 4 bases and J 6 bases; nucleotides not matched to a gene: 14. The CDR3 runs 16 residues. Written as DNA, the CDR3 is TGCGCCAGCAGCAAAACACCCGGGACAGGGCTCGCCGAGCAGTACTTC. Its protein product is CASSKTPGTGLAEQYF.

J is TRBJ2-3 and V is TRBV10-3, with 10 positions matching TRBD2. After removal of 6 bases from V and 6 bases from J, the junction contained 0 bases not matched to a gene. Germline lookup yields CDR1 ENHRY and CDR2 SYGVKD. CDR3 size: 12 residues. The DNA for the CDR3 is TGTGCCATCAGGGGACTAGCGGATACGCAGTATTTT. The encoded protein is CAIRGLADTQYF.

This clone has more than one count but fewer than ten. This chain joins TRBV27 and TRBJ2-4; tentatively, D is TRBD1 or TRBD2 (5 bases each). The CDR3 loop spans 16 amino acids. The germline gives CDR1 MNHEY, CDR2 SMNVEV (reference sequence). The germline V and J ends were trimmed by 8 bases and 2 bases, with 19 bases remaining between them. The CDR3 sequence is CASRSREFWTKNIQYF. CDR3 nucleotide sequence: TGTGCCAGCCGAAGCAGGGAGTTTTGGACCAAAAACATTCAGTACTTC.

The V call is TRBV5-5, the J call TRBJ2-3; 11 positions agree with TRBD2. V gave up 0 bases and J gave up 3 bases; unmatched junction bases: 9. CDR3 size: 18 residues. From germline, CDR1 is SGHKS and CDR2 YYEKEE (reference sequence). The CDR3, as DNA: TGTGCCAGCAGCTTGGCGGCCCTGACTAGCGGGACAACAGATACGCAGTATTTT. The encoded protein is CASSLAALTSGTTDTQYF.

The sample holds a few counts of this clone. The genes are TRBV18 and TRBJ2-4, with 7 bases aligning to TRBD1. CDR1 and CDR2 from the germline V gene are KGHSH and LQKENI. The CDR3 covers 14 residues. J was trimmed by 6 bases and V by 2 bases; bases with no gene match: 4. CDR3 region: CASSPTQGRNIQYF. The CDR3 DNA is TGTGCCAGCTCACCAACACAGGGGAGAAACATTCAGTACTTC.

CDR3 bases: TGTGCCAGCTCTGTGACTAGCCCAACCTACGAGCAGTACTTC. Translation: CASSVTSPTYEQYF. This rearrangement joins TRBV18 to TRBJ2-7, with TRBD2 matching 7 bases. Looked up from germline, CDR1 is KGHSH and CDR2 is LQKENI. V shed 6 bases and J 2 bases; nucleotides not matched to a gene: 7. The CDR3 totals 14 residues.

The V and J genes are TRBV5-4 and TRBJ2-4; D is undetermined. Germline assignment: CDR1 SGHNT and CDR2 YYREEE (reference sequence). This CDR3 contains 16 residues. Deletions cut 3 bases from V and 0 bases from J, with 13 bases between. The CDR3, as DNA: TGTGCCAGCAGCTCGAACAGAGACTTAGCCAAAAACATTCAGTACTTC. Translated: CASSSNRDLAKNIQYF. Full variable domain (missing parts from reference TRBV5-4 and TRBJ2-4): ETGVTQSPTHLIKTRGQQVTLRCSSQSGHNTVSWYQQALGQGPQFIFQYYREEENGRGNFPPRFSGLQFPNYSSELNVNALELDDSALYLCASSSNRDLAKNIQYFGAGTRLSVL.

The V gene is TRBV6-9, the J gene TRBJ1-6; D is ambiguous. Deletions cut 3 bases from V and 7 bases from J, with 13 bases between. Germline V gives CDR1 MNHGY, CDR2 SVAAGI. The CDR3 sequence is 15 residues long. The CDR3 sequence: CASSYGFLQNSPLHF. CDR3 in DNA: TGTGCCAGCAGTTACGGGTTCCTACAGAATTCACCCCTCCACTTT.

CDR3: CASSPVQPSYGETQYF. The CDR3 nucleotides read TGTGCCAGCTCACCGGTACAGCCGAGTTACGGTGAGACCCAGTACTTC. The V and J genes are TRBV18 and TRBJ2-5, with D unresolved. With 3 bases removed from V and 5 bases from J, the gap between germline ends came to 19 bases. This CDR3 contains 16 residues. Germline lookup yields CDR1 KGHSH and CDR2 LQKENI.

This clone was counted a single time. The chain recombines TRBV7-2 with TRBJ2-2, with unresolved D. This CDR3 region has 14 residues. V was trimmed by 5 bases and J by 4 bases, leaving 11 bases between them. Germline V gene sequence: CDR1 SGHTA, CDR2 FQGNSA. CDR3 region: CASSPTPITGELFF. CDR3 bases: TGTGCCAGCAGCCCTACCCCCATCACCGGGGAGCTGTTTTTT.

The chain is built from TRBV4-1 and TRBJ2-5; 10 bases agree with TRBD2. The germline V gene encodes CDR1 MGHRA and CDR2 YSYEKL. The ends lost 4 bases at V and 2 bases at J; junction bases unmatched: 7. This CDR3 contains 16 residues. The CDR3 DNA reads TGCGCCAGCAGCCCCCTGCCGACTAGCGGGCAAGAGACCCAGTACTTC. As protein: CASSPLPTSGQETQYF.

CDR3 DNA sequence: TGTGCCAGCAGCGTAGGTCAGGGACAAACCGGGGAGCTGTTTTTT. It yields the protein CASSVGQGQTGELFF. The chain employs TRBV9 and TRBJ2-2; weak D call: TRBD1 (6 bases). This CDR3 has 15 residues. Germline V gene lookup returns CDR1 SGDLS and CDR2 YYNGEE. The V and J ends lost 0 bases and 5 bases respectively, with 11 bases between them. The variable domain in full, completed from reference TRBV9 and TRBJ2-2, reads DSGVTQTPKHLITATGQRVTLRCSPRSGDLSVYWYQQSLDQGLQFLIQYYNGEERAKGNILERFSAQQFPDLHSELNLSSLELGDSALYFCASSVGQGQTGELFFGEGSRLTVL.

This chain joins TRBV15 and TRBJ2-3; TRBD2 agrees at 12 bases. The germline V gene has CDR1 LNHNV and CDR2 YYDKDF (reference sequence). Trimming removed 0 bases from V and 0 bases from J; junction bases left unmatched: 13. This CDR3 has 21 residues. The CDR3 nucleotides read TGTGCCACCAGCAGAGATGGGGGACTAGCGGGCTGGCTTTCTAGCACAGATACGCAGTATTTT. As protein: CATSRDGGLAGWLSSTDTQYF.

This chain joins TRBV9 and TRBJ2-3; TRBD2 matches at 7 bases. The J segment lost 9 bases and the V segment lost 2 bases, leaving 9 bases of the junction unmatched. This CDR3 contains 14 residues. In germline, CDR1 is SGDLS, CDR2 YYNGEE. CDR3 residues: CASSVANQGGTQYF. CDR3 bases: TGTGCCAGCAGCGTCGCTAACCAGGGAGGGACGCAGTATTTT.

The chain employs TRBV5-1 and TRBJ1-6; no reliable D call. Trimming took 1 base from V and 9 from J, leaving 8 bases between them. Germline lookup yields CDR1 SGHRS and CDR2 YFSETQ. The length of the CDR3 is 13 residues. The CDR3 DNA is TGCGCCAGCAGCTTGTTGGAGGGTTCACCCCTCCACTTT. Protein product: CASSLLEGSPLHF.

This rearrangement joins TRBV5-5 to TRBJ2-7; no reliable D call. The CDR3 sequence is 12 residues long. Trimming shortened V by 1 base and J by 3 bases, and 5 bases separated the two germline ends. Germline CDR1 SGHKS, CDR2 YYEKEE (reference sequence). CDR3 sequence (DNA): TGTGCCAGCAGCTTGATAAGCTACGAGCAGTACTTC. Translation: CASSLISYEQYF.

This clone was seen a handful of times. The V call is TRBV2, the J call TRBJ2-1; D gene ambiguous. Germline V gene lookup returns CDR1 SNHLY and CDR2 FYNNEI. This CDR3 is 12 amino acids long. Trimming shortened V by 8 bases and J by 7 bases, and 12 bases separated the two germline ends. CDR3 nucleotides: TGTGCCAGCGGCGACCAGAGGAATGAGCAGTTCTTC. This codes for CASGDQRNEQFF.

This clone turned up a few times. V gene TRBV6-5 combines with J gene TRBJ1-3, with TRBD1 matching 10 bases. Per germline, CDR1 MNHEY and CDR2 SVGAGI. There are 13 residues in the CDR3. V lost 8 bases and J lost 8; bases outside the gene matches: 6. The CDR3: CASARTGGDTIYF. In DNA, the CDR3 is TGTGCCAGCGCCCGGACAGGGGGGGACACCATATATTTT.

The gene calls are TRBV2 and TRBJ2-3; maybe TRBD2 (6 bases). The germline V gene encodes CDR1 SNHLY and CDR2 FYNNEI. The CDR3 covers 17 residues. The germline V and J ends were trimmed by 3 bases and 6 bases, with 22 bases remaining between them. The CDR3 reads CASSDWLGLPPGDTQYF. The CDR3 bases are TGTGCCAGCAGTGATTGGCTAGGACTACCCCCGGGGGATACGCAGTATTTT. Looking up the rest from reference TRBV2 and TRBJ2-3 gives the full variable domain: EPEVTQTPSHQVTQMGQEVILRCVPISNHLYFYWYRQILGQKVEFLVSFYNNEISEKSEIFDDQFSVERPDGSNFTLKIRSTKLEDSAMYFCASSDWLGLPPGDTQYFGPGTRLTVL.

This clone turned up a few times. The CDR3 loop reads CSVKGQAGYEQYF. The DNA of the CDR3 is TGCAGCGTCAAAGGACAGGCGGGCTACGAGCAGTACTTC. V and J are TRBV29-1 and TRBJ2-7; 7 bases agree with TRBD1. This CDR3 comprises 13 residues. Germline CDR1 and CDR2: SQVTM and ANQGSEA. V lost 6 bases to trimming and J lost 3 bases; unmatched junction nucleotides: 8.